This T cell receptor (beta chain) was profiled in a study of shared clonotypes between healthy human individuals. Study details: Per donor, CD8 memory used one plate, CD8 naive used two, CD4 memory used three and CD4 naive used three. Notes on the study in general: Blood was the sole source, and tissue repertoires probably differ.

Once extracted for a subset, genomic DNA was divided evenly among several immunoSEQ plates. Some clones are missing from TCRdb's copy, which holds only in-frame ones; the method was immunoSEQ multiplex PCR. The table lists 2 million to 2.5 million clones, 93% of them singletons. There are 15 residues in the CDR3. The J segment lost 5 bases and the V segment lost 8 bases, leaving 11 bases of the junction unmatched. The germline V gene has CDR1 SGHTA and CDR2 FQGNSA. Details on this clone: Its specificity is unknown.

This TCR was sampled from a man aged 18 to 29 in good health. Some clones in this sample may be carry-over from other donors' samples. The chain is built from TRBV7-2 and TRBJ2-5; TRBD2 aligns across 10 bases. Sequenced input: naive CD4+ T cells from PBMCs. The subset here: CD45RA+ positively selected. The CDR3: CASGFQAGGGETQYF. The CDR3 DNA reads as TGTGCCAGCGGATTCCAAGCGGGAGGGGGGGAGACCCAGTACTTC.